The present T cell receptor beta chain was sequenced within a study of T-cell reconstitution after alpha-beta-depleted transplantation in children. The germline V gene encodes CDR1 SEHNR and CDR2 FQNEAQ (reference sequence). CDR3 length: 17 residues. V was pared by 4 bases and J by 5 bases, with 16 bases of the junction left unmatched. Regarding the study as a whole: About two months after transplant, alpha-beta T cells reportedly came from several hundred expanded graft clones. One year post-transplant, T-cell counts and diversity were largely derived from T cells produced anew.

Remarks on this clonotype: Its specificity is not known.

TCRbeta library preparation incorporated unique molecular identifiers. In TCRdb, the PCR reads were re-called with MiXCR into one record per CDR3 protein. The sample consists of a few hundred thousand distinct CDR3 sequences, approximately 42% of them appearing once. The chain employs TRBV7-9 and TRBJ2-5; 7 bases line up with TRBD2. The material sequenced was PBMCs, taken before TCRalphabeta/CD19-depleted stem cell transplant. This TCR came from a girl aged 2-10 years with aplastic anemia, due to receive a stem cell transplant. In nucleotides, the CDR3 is TGTGCCAGCAGCTCGGGAGTTCTAGCGGACTCCAGGGAGACCCAGTACTTC. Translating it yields CASSSGVLADSRETQYF.